A single TCR beta chain is shown here with its context. Its antigen is as yet unknown. This sample is drawn from a study of cytomegalovirus exposure and HLA in healthy donors. Whole-study findings and limits: A later analysis reportedly identified an Asian-associated ancestry cluster as carrying fewer N-insertions than the 666-donor mean. Only CMV serostatus was available as immune exposure information.

Use of 60 Vbeta and 13 Jbeta primers characterized the PCR. Some clones are missing from TCRdb's copy, which holds only in-frame ones; the method was immunoSEQ multiplex PCR. The profile shows over 100,000 clones, around 80% of them singletons. Per the germline V gene, CDR1 is ENHRY and CDR2 is SYGVKD. The CDR3 covers 16 residues. The trim removed 5 bases at V and 3 bases at J, leaving 13 bases unmatched. The chain uses TRBV10-3 and TRBJ2-7; 7 nucleotides align to TRBD1. The source of this sequence is a young woman in good health and CMV-seropositive. The sample taken for sequencing was PBMCs. CDR3 region: CAISPKGAPGFYEQYF. The CDR3 nucleotides are TGTGCCATCAGTCCGAAGGGGGCCCCAGGATTCTACGAGCAGTACTTC.